The sequence of this T cell receptor (beta chain) was determined in a study of blood T cell repertoires in COVID-19. About the study: Acute and convalescent COVID-19 specimens originated in the United States, Italy and Spain.

CDR1 and CDR2 from the germline V gene are LGHDT and YNNKEL (reference sequence). V trimming: 3 bases; J trimming: 8 bases; junction bases outside the gene matches: 7. The CDR3 sequence is 15 residues long. Per the original data handling: Estimated nucleated cell counts came from reference gene primer amplification. Using immunoSEQ multiplex PCR, the repertoire was profiled, and TCRdb retains in-frame clones only, with some absent. The V and J calls and the clone size are those of that table, but D and trimming were determined from the DNA. The table has roughly 250,000 clones, 82% seen once; the top ten hold 4.5% to 6%.

Source material: peripheral blood. The source of this sequence is a woman of 80 years or more with active or convalescent COVID-19. The chain recombines TRBV3-1 (or the pseudogene TRBV3-2) with TRBJ1-4, with TRBD1 identical over 9 bases. This CDR3 reads CASSQPGTGSEKLFF. CDR3 coding DNA: TGTGCCAGCAGCCAGCCCGGGACAGGGAGCGAAAAACTGTTTTTT.